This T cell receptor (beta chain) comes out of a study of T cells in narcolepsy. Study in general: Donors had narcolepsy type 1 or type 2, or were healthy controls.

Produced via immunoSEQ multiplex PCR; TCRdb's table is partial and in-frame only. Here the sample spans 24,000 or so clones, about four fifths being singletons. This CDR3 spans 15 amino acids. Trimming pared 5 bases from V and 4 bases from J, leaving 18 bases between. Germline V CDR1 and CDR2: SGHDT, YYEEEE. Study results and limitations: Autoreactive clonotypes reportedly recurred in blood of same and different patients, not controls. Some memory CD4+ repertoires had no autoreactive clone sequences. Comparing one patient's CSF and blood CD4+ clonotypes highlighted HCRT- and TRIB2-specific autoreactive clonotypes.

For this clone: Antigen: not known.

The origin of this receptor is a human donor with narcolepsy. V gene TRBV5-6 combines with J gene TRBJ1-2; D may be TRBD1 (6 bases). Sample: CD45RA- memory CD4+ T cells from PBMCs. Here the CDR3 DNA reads TGTGCCAGCAGTCAACAGGGCACGGACTCCTATGGCTACACCTTC. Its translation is CASSQQGTDSYGYTF.